The T cell receptor beta chain under discussion was sequenced for a study of Graves' ophthalmopathy and Graves' hyperthyroidism. Study background: Peripheral blood was gathered at first diagnosis, ahead of any treatment whatsoever.

Investigators amplified TCR beta CDR3 regions from RNA transcripts. HTBI primers primed a first-round RT-PCR, and a second-round multiplex PCR followed. TCRdb redid the calling of the multiplex PCR reads with MiXCR, one entry per CDR3 protein. This table holds about 640,000 distinct CDR3 sequences, more than 40% found once. Germline V gene data show CDR1 as SEHNR and CDR2 as FQNEAQ (reference sequence). The V gene end was trimmed by 5 bases and the J gene end by 7 bases; junction bases not matched to a gene: 12. This CDR3 contains 16 residues. This clonotype has ten or more counts. Certain patients were not enrolled. These were patients with other autoimmune diseases, uncontrolled infections, pregnancy or lactation. The diagnostic workup employed clinical symptoms, serum thyroxine, TRAb, thyroid ultrasound and orbital computed tomography. PBMCs had their origin in fresh peripheral blood (roughly 10 ml).

The chain employs TRBV7-9 and TRBJ2-2, with 8 bases matching TRBD1. The sequenced sample was peripheral blood. This sequence originates from an adult man with Graves' ophthalmopathy. The CDR3 is CASSDIVQGASGELFF. CDR3 sequence (DNA): TGTGCCAGCAGCGATATCGTGCAGGGGGCTAGCGGGGAGCTGTTTTTT.